This TCR beta chain derives from a study of T cells in Graves' hyperthyroidism and ophthalmopathy. RNA transcripts served as the template for amplifying TCR beta CDR3 regions. First-round RT-PCR with HTBI primers amplified the TCR CDR3 region. TCRdb reanalysed the multiplex PCR reads using MiXCR and keeps one entry per CDR3 protein. The sample lists roughly 420,000 distinct CDR3 sequences, less than 20% occurring once. This clonotype was picked up a small number of times. If no ophthalmopathy progression occurred within 18 months, Graves' hyperthyroidism was stable. Subjects aged 18 to 65 presented with newly diagnosed hyperthyroidism of less than 2 months' duration. Diagnosis relied on clinical symptoms, serum thyroxine and TRAb, thyroid ultrasound and orbital computed tomography. From germline, CDR1 is SEHNR and CDR2 FQNEAQ (reference sequence). This CDR3 contains 14 residues. V was shortened by 1 base and J by 5 bases, with 10 bases between the two germline ends.

J is TRBJ2-3 and V is TRBV7-9; D perhaps matches TRBD1 (6 bases). The sequenced sample was blood. The sequence was collected from a woman aged 18-29 years with Graves' hyperthyroidism. CDR3 residues: CASSLGQEQDTQYF. The CDR3 coding sequence is TGTGCCAGCAGCTTAGGACAGGAGCAAGATACGCAGTATTTT.